Listed below are T cell receptor beta chains from one sample, sequenced in a study of blood T cell repertoires in COVID-19. Sequencing was performed with immunoSEQ multiplex PCR; in TCRdb, only in-frame clones are kept and a portion is missing. The repertoire holds a few hundred thousand clones, with 85% to 90% as singletons. Material: PBMCs or T cells enriched from blood (not recorded which). The receptors were gathered from a woman younger than 45 who had recovered from COVID-19. Both conserved end residues are part of each CDR3. The order of the fields is CDR3 protein, V gene, J gene.

CDR3 protein: CASSLTKAGTENQPQHF; V gene: TRBV28; J gene: TRBJ1-5
CDR3 protein: CASSRTGYYEQYF; V gene: TRBV19; J gene: TRBJ2-7
CDR3 protein: CASSLINRPNSPLHF; V gene: TRBV5-6; J gene: TRBJ1-6
CDR3 protein: CASSPGQGGVDTQYF; V gene: TRBV18; J gene: TRBJ2-3
CDR3 protein: CASSARGDRGKTFF; V gene: TRBV18; J gene: TRBJ1-1
CDR3 protein: CASRSGGPYEQYF; V gene: TRBV6-5; J gene: TRBJ2-7
CDR3 protein: CAWSEGYTEAFF; V gene: TRBV30; J gene: TRBJ1-1
CDR3 protein: CASSSGTGMKRGENYGYTF; V gene: TRBV7-8; J gene: TRBJ1-2
CDR3 protein: CAWSVNPYEQYF; V gene: TRBV30; J gene: TRBJ2-7
CDR3 protein: CASSQDRREVQETQYF; V gene: TRBV3-1/TRBV3-2; J gene: TRBJ2-5
CDR3 protein: CASSTGLMYEQYF; V gene: TRBV11-2; J gene: TRBJ2-7
CDR3 protein: CASSQVPGGTEAFF; V gene: TRBV4-2; J gene: TRBJ1-1
CDR3 protein: CASSQRTGNYGYTF; V gene: TRBV7-2; J gene: TRBJ1-2
CDR3 protein: CAQDSSDTQYF; V gene: TRBV30; J gene: TRBJ2-3
CDR3 protein: CATSDPGQGYEKLFF; V gene: TRBV24-1; J gene: TRBJ1-4
CDR3 protein: CASSLRRNTEAFF; V gene: TRBV13; J gene: TRBJ1-1
CDR3 protein: CAWGQGNYEQYF; V gene: TRBV30; J gene: TRBJ2-7
CDR3 protein: CASSLGVWDRGVVSKNIQYF; V gene: TRBV7-6; J gene: TRBJ2-4
CDR3 protein: CASSPRNQPQHF; V gene: TRBV28; J gene: TRBJ1-5
CDR3 protein: CATSDYPGGTKTNQPQHF; V gene: TRBV24-1; J gene: TRBJ1-5
CDR3 protein: CASTDGNTIYF; V gene: TRBV9; J gene: TRBJ1-3
CDR3 protein: CASSFLSGSPNEQFF; V gene: TRBV6-5; J gene: TRBJ2-1
CDR3 protein: CASRLEGQVNSPLHF; V gene: TRBV5-1; J gene: TRBJ1-6
CDR3 protein: CASSQDLPGDLSNQPQHF; V gene: TRBV23-1; J gene: TRBJ1-5
CDR3 protein: CASSLEGRLNEKLFF; V gene: TRBV3-1/TRBV3-2; J gene: TRBJ1-4
CDR3 protein: CASRGQGPSYEQYF; V gene: TRBV2; J gene: TRBJ2-7
CDR3 protein: CASRAFLLAGGPSEQFF; V gene: TRBV2; J gene: TRBJ2-1
CDR3 protein: CAISEMRSGNTIYF; V gene: TRBV10-3; J gene: TRBJ1-3
CDR3 protein: CASLGQGGYNEQFF; V gene: TRBV10-2; J gene: TRBJ2-1
CDR3 protein: CATSSDEALITGELFF; V gene: TRBV15; J gene: TRBJ2-2
CDR3 protein: CASSQLQGASYEQYF; V gene: TRBV3-1/TRBV3-2; J gene: TRBJ2-7
CDR3 protein: CASSPPRQGANTF; V gene: TRBV28; J gene: TRBJ1-2
CDR3 protein: CASSIGTSGANVLTF; V gene: TRBV19; J gene: TRBJ2-6
CDR3 protein: CASSRNGPSYEQYF; V gene: TRBV6-5; J gene: TRBJ2-7
CDR3 protein: CASSSGIRDNTDTQYF; V gene: TRBV5-8; J gene: TRBJ2-3
CDR3 protein: CASSPGTGEGYTF; V gene: TRBV5-4; J gene: TRBJ1-2
CDR3 protein: CASSLGETRGTGYTF; V gene: TRBV7-2; J gene: TRBJ1-2
CDR3 protein: CASSLGQGFSAEAFF; V gene: TRBV21-1; J gene: TRBJ1-1
CDR3 protein: CASRIGTGGNQPQHF; V gene: TRBV6-6; J gene: TRBJ1-5
CDR3 protein: CASVDMTGAYEQYF; V gene: TRBV7-2; J gene: TRBJ2-7
CDR3 protein: CAWNQGPLNEKLFF; V gene: TRBV30; J gene: TRBJ1-4